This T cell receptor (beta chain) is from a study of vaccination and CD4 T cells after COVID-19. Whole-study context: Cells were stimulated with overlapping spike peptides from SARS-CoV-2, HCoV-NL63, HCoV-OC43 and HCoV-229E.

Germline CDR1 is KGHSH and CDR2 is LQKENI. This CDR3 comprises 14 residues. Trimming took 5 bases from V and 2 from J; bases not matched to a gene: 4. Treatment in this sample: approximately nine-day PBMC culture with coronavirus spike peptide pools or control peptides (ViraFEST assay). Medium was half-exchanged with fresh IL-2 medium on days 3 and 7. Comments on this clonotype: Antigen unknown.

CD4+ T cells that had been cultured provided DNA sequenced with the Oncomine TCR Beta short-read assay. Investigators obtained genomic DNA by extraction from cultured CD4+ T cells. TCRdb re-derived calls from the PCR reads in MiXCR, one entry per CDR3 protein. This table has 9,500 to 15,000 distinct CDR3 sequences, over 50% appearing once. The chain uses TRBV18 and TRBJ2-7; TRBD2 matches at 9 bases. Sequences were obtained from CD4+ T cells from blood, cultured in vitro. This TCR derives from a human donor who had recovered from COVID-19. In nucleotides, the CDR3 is TGTGCCAGCTCAACTGCGGGGGGGACCTACGAGCAGTACTTC. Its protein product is CASSTAGGTYEQYF.